These 30 T cell receptor beta chains were all obtained from the same sample, sequenced in a study of T cell responses to AZD1222 COVID-19 vaccine. Repertoires were generated with immunoSEQ multiplex PCR, while TCRdb's copy carries only in-frame clones and drops some. The top ten clones hold 3.8% of a sample with about 150,000 clones, approximately 91% of them seen once. This material consisted of peripheral blood, taken 28 days after the second AZD1222 dose. The receptors originated from an adult who received the AZD1222 COVID-19 vaccine.

V gene TRBV3-1 (or the pseudogene TRBV3-2) combines with J gene TRBJ1-2; D is uncertain. Trimming left V 4 bases short and J 4 bases short, with 10 bases between. CDR1 and CDR2 (germline): LGHDT, YNNKEL (reference sequence). There are 13 residues in the CDR3. CDR3 in amino acids: CASSPGRGYGYTF. As DNA, the CDR3 is TGTGCCAGCAGCCCCGGACGGGGCTATGGCTACACCTTC.

V gene TRBV4-1 combines with J gene TRBJ1-5, with a possible D match to TRBD1 (6 bases). Per the germline V gene, CDR1 is MGHRA and CDR2 is YSYEKL. This CDR3 spans 16 amino acids. V was trimmed by 6 bases and J by 1 base, leaving 16 bases between them. CDR3 protein: CASSLSAGTSNQPQHF. In nucleotides, the CDR3 is TGCGCCAGCAGTCTGAGTGCGGGGACAAGCAATCAGCCCCAGCATTTT.

This clone has more than one count but fewer than ten. The genes are TRBV2 and TRBJ2-7; D is perhaps TRBD1 (5 bases). V shed 6 bases and J shed 1 base, with 10 bases lying between them. The CDR3 runs 13 residues. The germline V gene has CDR1 SNHLY and CDR2 FYNNEI. The CDR3 protein is CASSLQGSYEQYF. In DNA, the CDR3 is TGTGCCAGCAGCCTTCAGGGATCCTACGAGCAGTACTTC. Looking up the rest from reference TRBV2 and TRBJ2-7 gives the full variable domain: EPEVTQTPSHQVTQMGQEVILRCVPISNHLYFYWYRQILGQKVEFLVSFYNNEISEKSEIFDDQFSVERPDGSNFTLKIRSTKLEDSAMYFCASSLQGSYEQYFGPGTRLTVT.

This clone has ten or more counts. V is TRBV6-1 and J is TRBJ1-6; 11 bases are shared with TRBD1. The CDR3 is made up of 16 amino acids. Germline V lookup: CDR1 MNHNS, CDR2 SASEGT. Trimming cost V 3 bases and J 9 bases; bases outside gene matches: 7. CDR3: CASSELPGQGVSPLHF. The DNA for the CDR3 is TGTGCCAGCAGTGAGCTTCCGGGACAGGGGGTTTCACCCCTCCACTTT.

This chain connects TRBV3-1 (or the pseudogene TRBV3-2) to TRBJ1-3; tentatively, D is TRBD1 (6 bases). V lost 3 bases to trimming and J lost 4 bases, with 7 bases between them. Germline CDR1 reads LGHDT; CDR2 reads YNNKEL (reference sequence). The CDR3 is made up of 13 amino acids. For the CDR3, the DNA is TGTGCCAGCAGCCACGGACAGGGAAACACCATATATTTT. This gives the protein CASSHGQGNTIYF.

The chain joins TRBV7-9 to TRBJ1-1, with D unclear. Per the germline V gene, CDR1 is SEHNR and CDR2 is FQNEAQ (reference sequence). V was shortened by 5 bases and J by 1 base, with 11 bases between the two germline ends. The CDR3 contains 14 residues. The CDR3 sequence is CASSRSGGNTEAFF. DNA of the CDR3: TGTGCCAGCAGCCGCTCGGGAGGGAACACTGAAGCTTTCTTT.

V usage is TRBV7-3 and J usage is TRBJ2-2; 11 bases are a match to TRBD2. The J segment lost 6 bases and the V segment lost 5 bases, leaving 8 bases of the junction unmatched. The germline CDR1 and CDR2 sequences are SGHTA and FQGTGA. This CDR3 has 16 amino acids. This CDR3 reads CASSLLTSGSAGELFF. CDR3 bases: TGTGCCAGCAGCCTCCTCACTAGCGGGAGTGCCGGGGAGCTGTTTTTT.

The gene calls are TRBV7-9 and TRBJ2-1; 9 bases line up with TRBD2. This CDR3 has 15 amino acids. CDR1 is SEHNR and CDR2 is FQNEAQ in the germline V gene (reference sequence). V lost 6 bases to trimming and J lost 2 bases; unmatched junction nucleotides: 5. The DNA of the CDR3 is TGTGCCAGCAGTCGAGCTAGCGGGACCTACAATGAGCAGTTCTTC. Translated: CASSRASGTYNEQFF.

This chain connects TRBV5-5 to TRBJ1-5; the D is unclear. The CDR3 sequence is 15 residues long. Germline-derived CDR1 and CDR2 are SGHKS and YYEKEE (reference sequence). The V end lost 4 bases, the J end lost 6 bases, and 17 bases lay between the germline ends. CDR3: CASSLGFREGQPQHF. CDR3 nucleotide sequence: TGTGCCAGCAGCCTCGGGTTCCGAGAGGGTCAGCCCCAGCATTTT. Full variable domain (remainder filled in from reference TRBV5-5 and TRBJ1-5): DAGVTQSPTHLIKTRGQQVTLRCSPISGHKSVSWYQQVLGQGPQFIFQYYEKEERGRGNFPDRFSARQFPNYSSELNVNALLLGDSALYLCASSLGFREGQPQHFGDGTRLSIL.

The chain joins TRBV5-8 to TRBJ2-6, with unresolved D. The ends were cut back, 3 bases at V and 4 bases at J, with 14 bases in the middle. Per the germline V gene, CDR1 is SGHTS and CDR2 is YDEGEE. The CDR3 sequence is 16 residues long. The CDR3 region is CASSSWTRSGANVLTF. The CDR3 region has the DNA TGTGCCAGCAGCTCCTGGACGCGGTCCGGGGCCAACGTCCTGACTTTC.

This clone came up once. The V gene is TRBV7-9, the J gene TRBJ1-2, with a tentative D call TRBD1 (6 bases). V gave up 1 base and J gave up 3 bases, with 9 bases separating them. CDR3 length equals 14 residues. Germline values: CDR1 SEHNR, CDR2 FQNEAQ (reference sequence). CDR3 DNA: TGTGCCAGCAGCTTAGGGGCAGGGGACTATGGCTACACCTTC. The encoded protein is CASSLGAGDYGYTF.

The chain recombines TRBV15 with TRBJ1-2, with TRBD1 as a possible D gene (6 bases). Trimming removed 0 bases at V and 0 bases at J, with 14 bases between. The CDR3 loop spans 17 amino acids. Germline CDR1 reads LNHNV; CDR2 reads YYDKDF (reference sequence). The CDR3 sequence is CATSRDQSGAANYGYTF. The CDR3 DNA sequence: TGTGCCACCAGCAGAGATCAGTCGGGGGCCGCTAACTATGGCTACACCTTC.

The chain is built from TRBV5-1 and TRBJ1-1, with a weak D call TRBD1 (6 bases). V was shortened by 7 bases and J by 5 bases, with 15 bases between the two germline ends. This CDR3 is 13 amino acids long. Germline assignment: CDR1 SGHRS and CDR2 YFSETQ. The CDR3 loop is CASGTDSPTEAFF. For the CDR3, the DNA is TGCGCCAGCGGAACGGACAGCCCTACTGAAGCTTTCTTT.

This chain links TRBV7-9 with TRBJ1-6; the D is unclear. V dropped 1 base and J dropped 7 bases, with 11 bases sitting between them. The length of the CDR3 is 15 residues. Germline assignment: CDR1 SEHNR and CDR2 FQNEAQ (reference sequence). For the CDR3, the DNA is TGTGCCAGCAGCTTAGGTCACGGACCGAATTCACCCCTCCACTTT. It codes for CASSLGHGPNSPLHF.

The chain links TRBV14 to TRBJ1-4, with 9 bases aligning to TRBD1. The ends lost 1 base at V and 7 bases at J; junction bases unmatched: 7. Per germline, CDR1 SGHDN and CDR2 FVKESK. This CDR3 contains 16 residues. The CDR3 DNA is TGTGCCAGCAGCCAAGGAATCAGGACAGGGGTTGAAAAACTGTTTTTT. It encodes CASSQGIRTGVEKLFF.

CDR3 loop: CASSLKRLRKPETQYF. The CDR3 DNA sequence: TGTGCCAGCAGCTTAAAGCGACTCCGGAAGCCTGAGACCCAGTACTTC. This rearrangement joins TRBV7-8 to TRBJ2-5; D call uncertain. The CDR3 has 16 amino acids. Germline CDR1 reads SGHVS; CDR2 reads FQNEAQ. Trimming left V 2 bases short and J 5 bases short, with 18 bases between.

This chain joins TRBV19 and TRBJ2-7; the match to TRBD1 covers 12 bases. V was pared by 5 bases and J by 6 bases, with 8 bases of the junction left unmatched. The V gene's germline CDR1 is LNHDA and CDR2 SQIVND (reference sequence). CDR3 length equals 15 residues. The CDR3 reads CASSPDRDRGLEQYF. For the CDR3, the DNA is TGTGCCAGTAGTCCCGACCGGGACAGGGGGCTCGAGCAGTACTTC.

The rearrangement uses TRBV5-1 and TRBJ1-4; a weak D match, TRBD1 (5 bases). CDR3 length equals 16 residues. The V gene lost 0 bases and the J gene lost 7 bases, with 16 bases spanning the gap. Looked up from germline, CDR1 is SGHRS and CDR2 is YFSETQ. The CDR3, as DNA: TGCGCCAGCAGCTTGGGGGCGACAGTTATAGGTGAAAAACTGTTTTTT. Encoded protein: CASSLGATVIGEKLFF.

The chain has TRBV3-1 (or the pseudogene TRBV3-2) and TRBJ1-5; no firm D call. Trimming pared 0 bases from V and 9 bases from J, leaving 12 bases between. Per the germline V gene, CDR1 is LGHDT and CDR2 is YNNKEL (reference sequence). The CDR3 runs 14 residues. CDR3 sequence reads: CASSQDVSQRPQHF. The CDR3 coding sequence is TGTGCCAGCAGCCAAGATGTCAGCCAGCGGCCCCAGCATTTT.

The CDR3 sequence is CASSFGQVPWDEQFF. The CDR3, as DNA: TGTGCCAGCAGTTTCGGACAGGTACCGTGGGATGAGCAGTTCTTC. This chain uses TRBV6-5 with TRBJ2-1; 7 positions agree with TRBD1. This CDR3 contains 15 residues. From germline, CDR1 is MNHEY and CDR2 SVGAGI. V was pared by 4 bases and J by 8 bases, with 11 bases of the junction left unmatched.

The chain joins TRBV5-1 to TRBJ2-7; 12 positions agree with TRBD2. There are 18 residues in the CDR3. V lost 0 bases to trimming and J lost 3 bases; unmatched junction nucleotides: 10. CDR1 is SGHRS, CDR2 YFSETQ, per germline. CDR3 sequence reads: CASSLVASGGAESYEQYF. As DNA, the CDR3 is TGCGCCAGCAGCTTGGTTGCTAGCGGGGGGGCTGAGAGCTACGAGCAGTACTTC.

V gene TRBV10-1 combines with J gene TRBJ2-3; D is unresolved. The V end was cut by 3 bases, the J end by 1 base, with 17 bases between. Germline-derived CDR1 and CDR2 are WNHNN and SYGVQD (reference sequence). The CDR3 sequence is 17 residues long. The CDR3 nucleotides read TGCGCCAGCAGTGACCCTCCTGGCCGGCCGGGCACAGATACGCAGTATTTT. As protein: CASSDPPGRPGTDTQYF.

Here the CDR3 DNA reads TGTGCCAGCAGCTTAGAGGGGACCGCCACCTACGAGCAGTACTTC. Protein: CASSLEGTATYEQYF. The chain couples TRBV7-9 to TRBJ2-7, with D possibly being TRBD1 or TRBD2 (5 bases each). V was cut by 1 base and J by 2 bases, with 12 bases left in between. CDR3 length equals 15 residues. Per the germline V gene, CDR1 is SEHNR and CDR2 is FQNEAQ (reference sequence).

This chain uses TRBV19 with TRBJ2-1; either TRBD1 or TRBD2 may supply D (6 bases each). The germline V gene has CDR1 LNHDA and CDR2 SQIVND (reference sequence). This CDR3 has 15 amino acids. V lost 5 bases and J 6 bases, leaving 17 bases between the germline ends. CDR3 nucleotides: TGTGCCAGTAGTCTCCCAAGGGGGAGGCTCAATGAGCAGTTCTTC. Amino acids: CASSLPRGRLNEQFF.

The CDR3 region is CASSYPRGGEVTQYF. CDR3 coding DNA: TGTGCCAGCAGTTACCCCCGGGGTGGGGAGGTAACCCAGTACTTC. The genes are TRBV6-5 and TRBJ2-5; D possibly corresponds to TRBD2 (6 bases). The CDR3 is 15 residues long. V lost 2 bases to trimming and J lost 8 bases, with 18 bases between them. Germline values: CDR1 MNHEY, CDR2 SVGAGI.

The V call is TRBV7-6, the J call TRBJ2-7, with TRBD2 as a possible D gene (7 bases). Between the trimmed V and J ends, which lost 4 bases and 1 base, there was a span of 17 bases. Germline CDR1 and CDR2: SGHVS and FNYEAQ. There are 16 residues in the CDR3. CDR3 residues: CASSSSSGGGSYEQYF. The DNA for the CDR3 is TGTGCCAGCAGCTCGTCTAGCGGAGGGGGGTCCTACGAGCAGTACTTC.

The chain has TRBV6-5 and TRBJ2-7, with a weak D call TRBD2 (6 bases). V was trimmed by 0 bases and J by 5 bases, leaving 11 bases between them. CDR1 is MNHEY, CDR2 SVGAGI, per germline. CDR3 size: 14 residues. The CDR3 DNA reads as TGTGCCAGCAGTTACTCGATGGAGGGTGACGAGCAGTACTTC. Amino acid sequence: CASSYSMEGDEQYF.

The chain recombines TRBV1 with TRBJ2-7; TRBD2 reflects the table's D call only, with no check against the DNA. TRBV1 is a documented pseudogene. CDR3 length: 14 amino acids. The CDR3 reads CTSSHVTTPYEQYF. The CDR3 coding sequence is TGCACCAGCAGCCATGTGACTACCCCTTACGAGCAGTACTTC.

The chain combines TRBV4-3 with TRBJ2-1, with a weak D call TRBD2 (6 bases). V dropped 0 bases and J dropped 0 bases, with 21 bases sitting between them. In germline, CDR1 is LGHNA, CDR2 YSLEER. The CDR3 has 20 amino acids. The CDR3 DNA follows: TGCGCCAGCAGCCAAGAGGAGGGAGGTCTATTTGGGCTCTCCTACAATGAGCAGTTCTTC. This codes for CASSQEEGGLFGLSYNEQFF.

The chain couples TRBV18 to TRBJ1-1, with D perhaps matching TRBD1 (5 bases). CDR1 and CDR2 (germline): KGHSH, LQKENI. V was shortened by 0 bases and J by 8 bases, with 13 bases between the two germline ends. The CDR3 runs 14 residues. The CDR3 reads CASSPPGPISEAFF. CDR3 nucleotide sequence: TGTGCCAGCTCACCACCGGGACCGATCTCGGAAGCTTTCTTT. The variable domain in full, with the rest retrieved from reference TRBV18 and TRBJ1-1, is NAGVMQNPRHLVRRRGQEARLRCSPMKGHSHVYWYRQLPEEGLKFMVYLQKENIIDESGMPKERFSAEFPKEGPSILRIQQVVRGDSAAYFCASSPPGPISEAFFGQGTRLTVV.